Listed here are 25 T cell receptor beta chains from one sample, sequenced in a study of blood T cell repertoires in COVID-19. The data were produced by immunoSEQ multiplex PCR, yet TCRdb's version contains in-frame clones alone and is incomplete. The profile shows about 170,000 clones, approximately 91% of them singletons. Sequencing used peripheral blood. These receptors originate from a man aged 18 to 30 with COVID-19, enrolled during active disease.

The chain carries TRBV28 and TRBJ2-2; 7 nucleotides agree with TRBD2. Trimming cost V 3 bases and J 1 base; bases outside gene matches: 5. Germline-derived CDR1 and CDR2 are MDHEN and SYDVKM. The CDR3 runs 16 residues. The CDR3 region has the DNA TGTGCCAGCAGTTTCCTGGGGAGGGAGAACACCGGGGAGCTGTTTTTT. Translating gives CASSFLGRENTGELFF. Combining the CDR3 with reference TRBV28 and TRBJ2-2 gives the whole variable domain DVKVTQSSRYLVKRTGEKVFLECVQDMDHENMFWYRQDPGLGLRLIYFSYDVKMKEKGDIPEGYSVSREKKERFSLILESASTNQTSMYLCASSFLGRENTGELFFGEGSRLTVL.

This chain's CDR3 is CASSSWDRGLAAYNEQFF. CDR3 coding DNA: TGCGCCAGCAGTTCCTGGGACAGGGGACTAGCGGCTTACAATGAGCAGTTCTTC. The chain carries TRBV5-1 and TRBJ2-1, with D possibly TRBD2 on 11 matching bases. V lost 5 bases and J 4 bases, leaving 25 bases between the germline ends. CDR3 size: 18 residues. CDR1 and CDR2 from the germline V gene are SGHRS and YFSETQ.

This sequence joins TRBV6-6 and TRBJ1-3; D is uncertain. The CDR3 totals 13 residues. The germline gives CDR1 MNHNY, CDR2 SVGAGI (reference sequence). The V and J ends lost 5 bases and 3 bases respectively, with 8 bases between them. DNA of the CDR3: TGTGCCAGCAGTGGCCCGGGTGGAAACACCATATATTTT. This codes for CASSGPGGNTIYF.

This sequence joins TRBV7-9 and TRBJ2-7, with D possibly TRBD2 on 5 matching bases. The CDR3 is 16 amino acids. Germline assignment: CDR1 SEHNR and CDR2 FQNEAQ (reference sequence). With 2 bases removed from V and 3 bases from J, the gap between germline ends came to 17 bases. Here the CDR3 DNA reads TGTGCCAGCAGCTTACCCTTCTCTGACGGACTCTACGAGCAGTACTTC. It codes for CASSLPFSDGLYEQYF.

This chain uses TRBV24-1 with TRBJ2-7; TRBD2 might be the D (5 bases). The CDR3 is 15 residues long. CDR1 KGHDR and CDR2 SFDVKD come from the germline V gene. Trimming removed 5 bases from V and 5 bases from J, with 18 bases in between. CDR3: CATSASREGWNEQYF. The CDR3 bases are TGTGCCACCAGTGCCTCTCGGGAAGGGTGGAACGAGCAGTACTTC.

V gene TRBV18 combines with J gene TRBJ2-2, with 11 positions matching TRBD2. The junction had 7 bases not matched to a gene; V was cut back by 0 bases and J by 7 bases. The CDR3 has 17 residues. From germline, CDR1 is KGHSH and CDR2 LQKENI. This CDR3 reads CASSPPVLAGVGGELFF. CDR3 DNA: TGTGCCAGCTCACCACCCGTACTAGCGGGAGTCGGCGGGGAGCTGTTTTTT.

The chain couples TRBV27 to TRBJ1-4; maybe TRBD1 (6 bases). Germline CDR1 and CDR2: MNHEY and SMNVEV (reference sequence). This CDR3 is 13 amino acids long. Trimming removed 3 bases from V and 10 bases from J, with 12 bases in between. CDR3 loop: CASSLVGGGKLFF. CDR3 sequence (DNA): TGTGCCAGCAGTTTGGTAGGGGGTGGAAAACTGTTTTTT.

The CDR3 DNA is TGCGCCAGCAGTGAGACAGGGGGACTCAATCAGCCCCAGCATTTT. Translating gives CASSETGGLNQPQHF. The chain is built from TRBV10-2 and TRBJ1-5; TRBD1 matches at 8 bases. Germline V gives CDR1 WSHSY, CDR2 SAAADI. CDR3 length: 15 amino acids. V gave up 2 bases and J gave up 3 bases; unmatched junction bases: 3.

This chain joins TRBV29-1 and TRBJ2-7, with 7 nucleotides matching TRBD1. This CDR3 spans 12 amino acids. Germline assignment: CDR1 SQVTM and CDR2 ANQGSEA. V lost 3 bases to trimming and J lost 2 bases; unmatched junction nucleotides: 1. The CDR3 DNA reads as TGCAGCGTTGAGGGACAGACCTACGAGCAGTACTTC. Amino acid sequence: CSVEGQTYEQYF.

This clone was seen a single time. As DNA, the CDR3 is TGTGCCAGCAGCTTGAGCGGAACCTACAATGAGCAGTTCTTC. As protein: CASSLSGTYNEQFF. The V and J genes are TRBV7-9 and TRBJ2-1, with D tentatively TRBD2 (5 bases). With 3 bases removed from V and 2 bases from J, the gap between germline ends came to 8 bases. The CDR3 consists of 14 residues. CDR1 and CDR2 from the germline V gene are SEHNR and FQNEAQ (reference sequence).

V usage is TRBV27 and J usage is TRBJ1-1; D not resolved. CDR1 MNHEY and CDR2 SMNVEV come from the germline V gene (reference sequence). V lost 6 bases and J lost 7, with 12 bases in between. CDR3 size: 12 residues. The CDR3 nucleotides are TGTGCCAGCAGGTACGGGGTCGGTGAAGCTTTCTTT. The encoded protein is CASRYGVGEAFF.

The chain has TRBV7-9 and TRBJ2-1; no definite D call. Germline lookup yields CDR1 SEHNR and CDR2 FQNEAQ (reference sequence). Between the trimmed V and J ends, which lost 10 bases and 6 bases, there was a span of 16 bases. The CDR3 is made up of 13 amino acids. The CDR3 region is CATMRSLGNEQFF. The CDR3 DNA reads TGTGCCACCATGCGGTCACTGGGCAATGAGCAGTTCTTC.

The rearrangement joins TRBV28 to TRBJ2-1; D perhaps matches TRBD1 (5 bases). The CDR3 runs 12 residues. Trimming took off 6 bases at V and 6 bases at J, with 9 bases between the two ends. Germline V gene sequence: CDR1 MDHEN, CDR2 SYDVKM. The CDR3 reads CASRGQGNEQFF. CDR3 DNA: TGTGCCAGCAGGGGGCAGGGCAATGAGCAGTTCTTC.

The V call is TRBV7-8, the J call TRBJ1-2; the D gene is possibly TRBD1 (6 bases). Trimming shortened V by 5 bases and J by 7 bases, and 17 bases separated the two germline ends. Germline loops: CDR1 SGHVS, CDR2 FQNEAQ. This CDR3 has 14 residues. CDR3 coding DNA: TGTGCCAGCAGCACTAGGGTCACAGGGTTTGGCTACACCTTC. Amino acid sequence: CASSTRVTGFGYTF.

The rearrangement joins TRBV7-3 to TRBJ1-1; D is possibly TRBD1 (6 bases). CDR3 length equals 15 residues. Trimming shortened V by 5 bases and J by 4 bases, and 17 bases separated the two germline ends. Germline V gene sequence: CDR1 SGHTA, CDR2 FQGTGA. The CDR3 protein is CASSQFTGLRTEAFF. For the CDR3, the DNA is TGTGCCAGCAGCCAGTTCACAGGGCTGCGCACTGAAGCTTTCTTT.

A single count supports this clone. This chain joins TRBV19 and TRBJ1-5, with unresolved D. In germline, CDR1 is LNHDA, CDR2 SQIVND (reference sequence). Trimming stripped 2 bases from V and 3 bases from J, with 11 bases between. The CDR3 consists of 15 residues. In DNA, the CDR3 is TGTGCCAGTAGTATACTTCGTGGCCCCAATCAGCCCCAGCATTTT. Amino acid sequence: CASSILRGPNQPQHF.

The J gene is TRBJ1-5, the V gene TRBV15; the D gene is possibly TRBD1 (6 bases). The CDR3 is 13 residues long. Looked up from germline, CDR1 is LNHNV and CDR2 is YYDKDF (reference sequence). The ends were cut back, 5 bases at V and 6 bases at J, with 11 bases in the middle. As DNA, the CDR3 is TGTGCCACCAGCTCAAGAGGGGGTCAGCCCCAGCATTTT. Encoded protein: CATSSRGGQPQHF.

The chain uses TRBV6-6 and TRBJ1-2, with 10 bases that match TRBD1. Unmatched junction bases numbered 6, after V lost 7 bases and J lost 4 bases. This CDR3 comprises 14 residues. The germline CDR1 and CDR2 sequences are MNHNY and SVGAGI (reference sequence). DNA of the CDR3: TGTGCCAGCATCCCGGGACAGGGGACCTATGGCTACACCTTC. This sequence encodes CASIPGQGTYGYTF.

The V and J genes are TRBV27 and TRBJ1-4; 10 bases agree with TRBD1. With 6 bases clipped from V and 9 bases from J, the junction kept 10 bases outside the gene matches. The CDR3 covers 15 residues. In germline, CDR1 is MNHEY, CDR2 SMNVEV (reference sequence). The chain's CDR3 is CASSSRGTGDKKLFF. DNA of the CDR3: TGTGCCAGCAGCTCTAGGGGGACAGGGGACAAAAAACTGTTTTTT.

This clone was seen once. V usage is TRBV27 and J usage is TRBJ2-7; 13 nucleotides match TRBD2. Trimming at V came to 4 bases and at J to 2 bases, leaving 2 bases not matched to a gene. This CDR3 spans 15 amino acids. Looked up from germline, CDR1 is MNHEY and CDR2 is SMNVEV (reference sequence). The CDR3 is CASSSGLAGPYEQYF. CDR3 nucleotide sequence: TGTGCCAGCAGTTCGGGACTAGCGGGACCCTACGAGCAGTACTTC.

This clone was found a few times. The chain recombines TRBV28 with TRBJ2-2; 9 positions agree with TRBD1. Germline assignment: CDR1 MDHEN and CDR2 SYDVKM. The CDR3 spans 16 residues. The V segment lost 2 bases and the J segment 6 bases; nucleotides outside the gene matches: 7. Here the CDR3 DNA reads TGTGCCAGCAGTTTACCCGGGACAGGGAGGTCCGGGGAGCTGTTTTTT. Translating it yields CASSLPGTGRSGELFF.

This chain uses TRBV9 with TRBJ1-4, with 7 bases that match TRBD1. The germline CDR1 and CDR2 sequences are SGDLS and YYNGEE. The CDR3 length is 15 residues. With 7 bases clipped from V and 8 bases from J, the junction kept 14 bases outside the gene matches. The CDR3 reads CASAGGTGAEEKLFF. The CDR3 region has the DNA TGTGCCAGCGCAGGCGGTACAGGGGCGGAAGAAAAACTGTTTTTT. Complete variable domain (other parts from reference TRBV9 and TRBJ1-4): DSGVTQTPKHLITATGQRVTLRCSPRSGDLSVYWYQQSLDQGLQFLIQYYNGEERAKGNILERFSAQQFPDLHSELNLSSLELGDSALYFCASAGGTGAEEKLFFGSGTQLSVL.

This sequence joins TRBV29-1 and TRBJ2-7; TRBD1 agrees at 10 bases. V lost 5 bases and J lost 5; bases outside the gene matches: 12. CDR3 length: 15 amino acids. Germline assignment: CDR1 SQVTM and CDR2 ANQGSEA. The CDR3 loop reads CSVLGWTGGVDEQYF. The CDR3 bases are TGCAGCGTTTTGGGCTGGACAGGGGGTGTTGACGAGCAGTACTTC.

The rearrangement uses TRBV6-6 and TRBJ1-2; D uncertain. This CDR3 is built from 14 residues. CDR1 MNHNY and CDR2 SVGAGI come from the germline V gene (reference sequence). V gave up 0 bases and J gave up 5 bases, with 10 bases separating them. The CDR3 region has the DNA TGTGCCAGCAGTTACTCAGAACAGTCTTATGGCTACACCTTC. Translation: CASSYSEQSYGYTF.

This clone was seen many times. The chain uses TRBV5-1 and TRBJ2-7; 10 bases are shared with TRBD1. V was pared by 4 bases and J by 3 bases, with 7 bases of the junction left unmatched. The CDR3 is made up of 15 amino acids. Germline lookup yields CDR1 SGHRS and CDR2 YFSETQ. CDR3 sequence reads: CASSDQGQGIYEQYF. CDR3 sequence (DNA): TGCGCCAGCAGCGACCAGGGACAGGGGATCTACGAGCAGTACTTC.